This entry lists 14 T cell receptor beta chains sequenced from one sample in a study of blood T cell repertoires in COVID-19. Clones were read by immunoSEQ multiplex PCR, and TCRdb kept only the in-frame ones, dropping some. The profile shows roughly 400,000 clones, approximately 90% of them singletons. The sequenced sample consisted of PBMCs or T cells enriched from blood (not recorded which). Source of these receptors: a woman in her thirties or forties who had been exposed to COVID-19.

The CDR3 nucleotides are TGCGCCAGCAGCTTGGCCCGTCAAGAGACCCAGTACTTC. This gives the protein CASSLARQETQYF. The rearrangement links TRBV5-1 to TRBJ2-5; D not resolved. V dropped 0 bases and J dropped 2 bases, with 5 bases sitting between them. Germline CDR1 SGHRS, CDR2 YFSETQ. The CDR3 has 13 residues.

This chain uses TRBV4-3 with TRBJ2-7; possible D gene TRBD2, 5 bases. Germline CDR1 LGHNA, CDR2 YSLEER. Trimming took off 0 bases at V and 2 bases at J, with 11 bases between the two ends. The CDR3 length is 15 residues. CDR3 residues: CASSQDRSAAYEQYF. CDR3 sequence (DNA): TGCGCCAGCAGCCAAGATCGTTCAGCGGCCTACGAGCAGTACTTC.

This chain uses TRBV5-1 with TRBJ2-7, with TRBD2 identical over 13 bases. Germline V lookup: CDR1 SGHRS, CDR2 YFSETQ. V dropped 0 bases and J dropped 3; count of bases not matched to a gene: 3. CDR3 size: 16 residues. The CDR3 sequence is CASSLGLAGGHYEQYF. CDR3 bases: TGCGCCAGCAGCTTGGGACTAGCGGGAGGACACTACGAGCAGTACTTC.

The genes are TRBV9 and TRBJ2-3; 8 nucleotides align to TRBD2. The J segment lost 5 bases and the V segment lost 3 bases, leaving 20 bases of the junction unmatched. This CDR3 has 19 residues. Germline V gene data show CDR1 as SGDLS and CDR2 as YYNGEE. The CDR3 DNA reads as TGTGCCAGCAGCGCCTCAGTTGGGAAGCGGGAGAAGTTGCGAGATACGCAGTATTTT. Protein sequence: CASSASVGKREKLRDTQYF.

With regard to this clone: One end of the junction fails to match germline, which may point to a read error. The sample contains more than one DNA sequence encoding this CDR3. The chain employs TRBV19 and TRBJ2-7; 12 nucleotides line up with TRBD2. The CDR3 extends over 16 amino acids. CDR1 is LNHDA, CDR2 SQIVND, per germline (reference sequence). The CDR3 DNA is TGTGCCAGTAGGCGACTAGCGGGAGACATAATGACCGAGCAGTATTTC. This encodes CASRRLAGDIMTEQYF.

The CDR3 region is CSVARTGEAFF. CDR3 in DNA: TGCAGCGTGGCGAGGACAGGTGAAGCTTTCTTT. The chain combines TRBV29-1 with TRBJ1-1, with 7 bases identical to TRBD1. This CDR3 has 11 amino acids. The trim removed 6 bases at V and 7 bases at J, leaving 5 bases unmatched. Per germline, CDR1 SQVTM and CDR2 ANQGSEA.

The J gene is TRBJ1-5, the V gene TRBV12-3 or TRBV12-4; tentative D call: TRBD1 (6 bases). The germline V and J ends were trimmed by 6 bases and 4 bases, with 10 bases remaining between them. The CDR3 runs 13 residues. CDR3 DNA: TGTGCCAGCAGGCGAGACAGGAATCAGCCCCAGCATTTT. Its translation: CASRRDRNQPQHF.

CDR3 in amino acids: CASSLKSGMANQPQHF. In nucleotides, the CDR3 is TGTGCCAGCAGCTTAAAATCGGGGATGGCTAATCAGCCCCAGCATTTT. This rearrangement joins TRBV7-2 to TRBJ1-5; D remains unclear. Germline-derived CDR1 and CDR2 are SGHTA and FQGNSA. This CDR3 has 16 amino acids. V was shortened by 2 bases and J by 4 bases, with 15 bases between the two germline ends.

Only one count was recorded for this clone. J is TRBJ1-1 and V is TRBV6-6; the D is unclear. Germline assignment: CDR1 MNHNY and CDR2 SVGAGI (reference sequence). V was shortened by 8 bases and J by 6 bases, with 16 bases between the two germline ends. The CDR3 spans 13 residues. CDR3 coding DNA: TGTGCCAGCTCGCAAGAGAGGTACTCTGAAGCTTTCTTT. It is translated as CASSQERYSEAFF.

The genes are TRBV5-5 and TRBJ2-3; possible D gene TRBD1, 5 bases. Looked up from germline, CDR1 is SGHKS and CDR2 is YYEKEE (reference sequence). Between the trimmed V and J ends, which lost 2 bases and 3 bases, there was a span of 16 bases. This CDR3 region has 16 residues. The CDR3 protein is CASSFGKGLRTDTQYF. Written as DNA, the CDR3 is TGTGCCAGCAGCTTTGGTAAGGGGTTAAGGACAGATACGCAGTATTTT.

This rearrangement joins TRBV13 to TRBJ1-1, with D possibly being TRBD1 (5 bases). The CDR3 covers 15 residues. In germline, CDR1 is PRHDT, CDR2 FYEKMQ (reference sequence). The germline V and J ends were trimmed by 3 bases and 4 bases, with 15 bases remaining between them. In DNA form, the CDR3 reads TGTGCCAGCAGCTTGGGGCACCTCGGGGGCACTGAAGCTTTCTTT. It encodes CASSLGHLGGTEAFF.

The CDR3 protein is CASSAQGQGAGDTQYF. Written as DNA, the CDR3 is TGTGCCAGTAGCGCCCAGGGGCAGGGGGCGGGAGATACGCAGTATTTT. The V and J genes are TRBV19 and TRBJ2-3; 8 bases line up with TRBD1. This CDR3 region has 16 residues. V lost 6 bases and J lost 5; bases outside the gene matches: 13. Looked up from germline, CDR1 is LNHDA and CDR2 is SQIVND (reference sequence).

The chain employs TRBV3-1 (or the pseudogene TRBV3-2) and TRBJ1-2; D unresolved. Germline CDR1 LGHDT, CDR2 YNNKEL (reference sequence). V was cut by 6 bases and J by 2 bases, with 10 bases left in between. The CDR3 length is 13 residues. CDR3: CASRPQSNYGYTF. Here the CDR3 DNA reads TGTGCCAGCAGACCACAGAGCAACTATGGCTACACCTTC.

For the CDR3, the DNA is TGTGCCAGCAGCTTTCTAACAGGGATCCACGAGCAGTACTTC. As protein: CASSFLTGIHEQYF. V usage is TRBV7-2 and J usage is TRBJ2-7; D possibly corresponds to TRBD1 (6 bases). This CDR3 is built from 14 residues. Germline V gene data show CDR1 as SGHTA and CDR2 as FQGNSA. V was cut by 3 bases and J by 5 bases, with 14 bases left in between.